The clone carrying this T cell receptor (beta chain) has more than one count but fewer than ten. Despite likely unrecorded immune exposures, the donors were nominally healthy at the time of sampling. These data are taken from a study of cytomegalovirus exposure and HLA in healthy donors. PCR employed 60 Vbeta and 13 Jbeta primers. Authors' processing steps: Unique TCR beta chains numbered around 80 million in a later analysis, with about 11 million shared. Here immunoSEQ multiplex PCR was the method, and the copy in TCRdb shows in-frame clones only, minus some. D and trimming come from the DNA, and the V and J calls and clone size come from that table. The sample has approximately 110,000 clones; around 72% are singletons. Germline loops: CDR1 MNHEY, CDR2 SVGAGI. The CDR3 contains 14 residues. Trimming shortened V by 0 bases and J by 3 bases, and 8 bases separated the two germline ends.

This sequence was found in a man under 40 in good health and CMV-seronegative. The chain couples TRBV6-5 to TRBJ1-1; D gene uncertain. The sequenced material came from PBMCs. The CDR3 reads CASSYSSQYTEAFF. For the CDR3, the DNA is TGTGCCAGCAGTTACTCGTCGCAGTACACTGAAGCTTTCTTT.